Presented here are 26 T cell receptor beta chains from one specimen sequenced in a study of blood T cell repertoires in COVID-19. The repertoire was sequenced with immunoSEQ multiplex PCR; TCRdb's copy has only in-frame clones and lacks some. The repertoire holds more than 95,000 clones, approximately 87% seen once, with around 13% in the top ten. Material for sequencing was peripheral blood. The origin of the receptors is a human donor in a cohort sampled during active or convalescent COVID-19.

The rearrangement joins TRBV7-8 to TRBJ1-2, with D unresolved. This CDR3 region has 13 residues. V lost 0 bases and J 10 bases, leaving 12 bases between the germline ends. Germline lookup yields CDR1 SGHVS and CDR2 FQNEAQ. CDR3 region: CASSLAAVEDYTF. The CDR3 DNA reads as TGTGCCAGCAGCTTAGCGGCAGTTGAGGACTACACCTTC.

This clone was found many times. The rearrangement links TRBV19 to TRBJ1-3, with TRBD1 matching over 8 bases. Germline-derived CDR1 and CDR2 are LNHDA and SQIVND (reference sequence). Losses at the gene ends were 5 bases for V and 3 bases for J; bases not matched to a gene: 9. The CDR3 spans 16 residues. The CDR3 bases are TGTGCCAGTAGTTCCTCCGGGACAGGCTATGGAAACACCATATATTTT. Protein product: CASSSSGTGYGNTIYF.

The chain uses TRBV7-8 and TRBJ1-2; D is perhaps TRBD1 (5 bases). The CDR3 covers 15 residues. Between the trimmed V and J ends, which lost 8 bases and 8 bases, there was a span of 24 bases. Germline lookup yields CDR1 SGHVS and CDR2 FQNEAQ. The CDR3 bases are TGTGCCAGCGCAAAAGTCGGCTTAGGGGTTCGAGGCTACACCTTC. The encoded protein is CASAKVGLGVRGYTF.

This chain uses TRBV19 with TRBJ1-5, with TRBD1 identical over 10 bases. With 9 bases clipped from V and 6 bases from J, the junction kept 5 bases outside the gene matches. CDR1 LNHDA and CDR2 SQIVND come from the germline V gene (reference sequence). CDR3 length: 13 residues. The CDR3 coding sequence is TGTGCCAGCAGGACAGGGGGTTTTCAGCCCCAGCATTTT. This codes for CASRTGGFQPQHF.

The V and J genes are TRBV11-3 and TRBJ2-3; TRBD1 matches 9 bases. CDR1 and CDR2 from the germline V gene are SGHNT and YENEEA. This CDR3 has 14 amino acids. Unmatched junction bases numbered 6, after V lost 0 bases and J lost 11 bases. CDR3: CASSLDAGTGLQYF. CDR3 sequence (DNA): TGTGCCAGCAGCTTAGATGCGGGGACAGGGTTGCAGTATTTT.

V gene TRBV2 combines with J gene TRBJ1-2; 10 nucleotides match TRBD1. The V segment lost 5 bases and the J segment 2 bases; nucleotides outside the gene matches: 8. Germline CDR1 and CDR2: SNHLY and FYNNEI. The CDR3 runs 16 residues. CDR3 DNA: TGTGCCAGCAGTAGACAGGGGGCGAACCAAAACTATGGCTACACCTTC. Protein: CASSRQGANQNYGYTF.

The rearrangement joins TRBV9 to TRBJ2-7, with no clear D. The V end lost 1 base, the J end lost 5 bases, and 16 bases lay between the germline ends. The V gene's germline CDR1 is SGDLS and CDR2 YYNGEE. This CDR3 comprises 15 residues. DNA of the CDR3: TGTGCCAGCAGCGTATGGCACAGTTGGGTCGACGAGCAGTACTTC. Translation: CASSVWHSWVDEQYF.

This chain uses TRBV27 with TRBJ1-4, with D hard to call. Germline CDR1 and CDR2: MNHEY and SMNVEV (reference sequence). Trimming took off 1 base at V and 0 bases at J, with 6 bases between the two ends. This CDR3 is 15 amino acids long. CDR3 nucleotide sequence: TGTGCCAGCAGTTTATTGTCCGCAACTAATGAAAAACTGTTTTTT. It specifies CASSLLSATNEKLFF.

The chain is built from TRBV4-1 and TRBJ2-7, with D possibly matching TRBD1 (7 bases). The V and J ends lost 8 bases and 0 bases respectively, with 11 bases between them. This CDR3 contains 13 residues. Germline CDR1 is MGHRA and CDR2 is YSYEKL. The CDR3 loop is CASAGQPSYEQYF. CDR3 in DNA: TGCGCCAGCGCGGGACAGCCCTCCTACGAGCAGTACTTC.

The gene calls are TRBV19 and TRBJ1-6; D perhaps matches TRBD1 (6 bases). Looked up from germline, CDR1 is LNHDA and CDR2 is SQIVND (reference sequence). Trimming shortened V by 8 bases and J by 13 bases, and 15 bases separated the two germline ends. The CDR3 contains 12 residues. The CDR3 coding sequence is TGTGCCAGTCGGCGACAGGACGGGCCCCTCCACTTT. It is translated as CASRRQDGPLHF.

The chain has TRBV4-2 and TRBJ2-2; a weak D match, TRBD1 (6 bases). Germline values: CDR1 LGHNA, CDR2 YNFKEQ. The CDR3 runs to 17 residues. Trimming removed 0 bases at V and 4 bases at J, with 15 bases between. CDR3 sequence: CASSQDLQGWSTGELFF. Here the CDR3 DNA reads TGTGCCAGCAGCCAAGATCTCCAGGGGTGGAGCACCGGGGAGCTGTTTTTT.

The genes are TRBV2 and TRBJ2-3, with D maybe TRBD2 (5 bases). Germline lookup yields CDR1 SNHLY and CDR2 FYNNEI. Trimming removed 6 bases from V and 5 bases from J, with 15 bases in between. This CDR3 is built from 14 residues. The CDR3 here is CASSLARRGDTQYF. CDR3 sequence (DNA): TGTGCCAGCAGCCTAGCCCGCCGGGGAGATACGCAGTATTTT. Drawing the rest from reference TRBV2 and TRBJ2-3, the complete variable domain is EPEVTQTPSHQVTQMGQEVILRCVPISNHLYFYWYRQILGQKVEFLVSFYNNEISEKSEIFDDQFSVERPDGSNFTLKIRSTKLEDSAMYFCASSLARRGDTQYFGPGTRLTVL.

This chain connects TRBV4-3 to TRBJ1-2; no reliable D call. Germline CDR1 is LGHNA and CDR2 is YSLEER. The CDR3 has 16 residues. V lost 0 bases and J lost 8, with 19 bases in between. This CDR3 is CASSQDRLELHRGYTF. As DNA, the CDR3 is TGCGCCAGCAGCCAAGATCGCCTGGAGCTACATCGGGGCTACACCTTC.

The rearrangement uses TRBV10-3 and TRBJ2-4, with D possibly matching TRBD1 (5 bases). The CDR3 runs to 15 residues. V was pared by 0 bases and J by 1 base, with 7 bases between. The germline V gene has CDR1 ENHRY and CDR2 SYGVKD. The CDR3 spells CAISESGLAKNIQYF. CDR3 coding DNA: TGTGCCATCAGTGAGTCGGGGCTGGCCAAAAACATTCAGTACTTC.

This chain uses TRBV5-1 with TRBJ2-2, with 11 nucleotides matching TRBD2. The germline gives CDR1 SGHRS, CDR2 YFSETQ. There are 16 residues in the CDR3. The trim removed 4 bases at V and 3 bases at J, leaving 5 bases unmatched. The CDR3 protein is CASSVSGGADTGELFF. CDR3 DNA: TGCGCCAGCAGCGTTAGCGGGGGGGCCGACACCGGGGAGCTGTTTTTT.

The genes are TRBV27 and TRBJ2-3; TRBD1 might be the D (6 bases). Trimming left V 1 base short and J 0 bases short, with 14 bases between. Germline V gene lookup returns CDR1 MNHEY and CDR2 SMNVEV (reference sequence). CDR3 length: 17 residues. CDR3 coding DNA: TGTGCCAGCAGTTTATGGTACAGGGCCTCTAGCACAGATACGCAGTATTTT. This translates into CASSLWYRASSTDTQYF.

The rearrangement joins TRBV7-3 to TRBJ2-1; the D is unclear. Trimming left V 2 bases short and J 5 bases short, with 10 bases between. Germline lookup yields CDR1 SGHTA and CDR2 FQGTGA. CDR3 size: 14 residues. This chain's CDR3 is CASSLGQVNNEQFF. For the CDR3, the DNA is TGTGCCAGCAGCTTAGGGCAGGTCAACAATGAGCAGTTCTTC.

This rearrangement joins TRBV15 to TRBJ2-3, with D possibly being TRBD2 (6 bases). The CDR3 spans 15 residues. In germline, CDR1 is LNHNV, CDR2 YYDKDF (reference sequence). The V end lost 3 bases, the J end lost 4 bases, and 14 bases lay between the germline ends. CDR3 sequence: CATSRSGGAADTQYF. As DNA, the CDR3 is TGTGCCACCAGCAGGTCCGGGGGAGCGGCAGATACGCAGTATTTT.

For the CDR3, the DNA is TGTGCCACCAGTTCCTTTGCGGGGGGCGATGAAAAACTGTTTTTT. Protein sequence: CATSSFAGGDEKLFF. The chain is built from TRBV24-1 and TRBJ1-4; D perhaps matches TRBD1 (6 bases). The CDR3 contains 15 residues. The V gene lost 6 bases and the J gene lost 6 bases, with 16 bases spanning the gap. Germline CDR1 reads KGHDR; CDR2 reads SFDVKD.

V gene TRBV2 combines with J gene TRBJ2-1; D possibly corresponds to TRBD1 (6 bases). Trimming took 7 bases from V and 8 from J, leaving 12 bases between them. Germline V gene sequence: CDR1 SNHLY, CDR2 FYNNEI. There are 12 residues in the CDR3. In DNA form, the CDR3 reads TGTGCCAGCAAACAGGGAACCGATGAGCAGTTCTTC. It specifies CASKQGTDEQFF.

This chain links TRBV28 with TRBJ2-7; 7 bases line up with TRBD1. J gave up 6 bases and V 2 bases, and 10 bases lay outside the gene matches. Germline values: CDR1 MDHEN, CDR2 SYDVKM. This CDR3 contains 15 residues. CDR3 DNA sequence: TGTGCCAGCAGTTTACTGGGGACAGAGAGGGGCGAGCAGTACTTC. This gives the protein CASSLLGTERGEQYF. The full variable domain, with the rest looked up from reference TRBV28 and TRBJ2-7, is DVKVTQSSRYLVKRTGEKVFLECVQDMDHENMFWYRQDPGLGLRLIYFSYDVKMKEKGDIPEGYSVSREKKERFSLILESASTNQTSMYLCASSLLGTERGEQYFGPGTRLTVT.

V gene TRBV15 combines with J gene TRBJ2-2; D may be TRBD1 (5 bases). The CDR3 sequence is 15 residues long. Germline V gene data show CDR1 as LNHNV and CDR2 as YYDKDF (reference sequence). Trimming took off 3 bases at V and 6 bases at J, with 14 bases between the two ends. This CDR3 is CATSSRRAYAGELFF. The CDR3 DNA is TGTGCCACCAGCAGTCGCAGGGCCTACGCCGGGGAGCTGTTTTTT.

The chain employs TRBV29-1 and TRBJ1-3; D not resolved. Trimming shortened V by 1 base and J by 2 bases, and 12 bases separated the two germline ends. The CDR3 contains 15 residues. In germline, CDR1 is SQVTM, CDR2 ANQGSEA. The CDR3 DNA reads as TGCAGCGTTGAAGGAGGTGGCTTAGCTGGAAACACCATATATTTT. Translation: CSVEGGGLAGNTIYF.

The rearrangement joins TRBV6-6 to TRBJ1-1; 8 bases fit TRBD1. CDR1 MNHNY and CDR2 SVGAGI come from the germline V gene (reference sequence). The CDR3 loop spans 14 amino acids. V shed 5 bases and J 6 bases; nucleotides not matched to a gene: 8. CDR3 region: CASSPRQGSSEAFF. Here the CDR3 DNA reads TGTGCCAGCAGTCCCCGACAGGGGAGTTCTGAAGCTTTCTTT.

The J gene is TRBJ1-4, the V gene TRBV5-1, with D hard to call. The CDR3 consists of 15 residues. Germline-derived CDR1 and CDR2 are SGHRS and YFSETQ. Between the trimmed V and J ends, which lost 1 base and 5 bases, there was a span of 12 bases. In nucleotides, the CDR3 is TGCGCCAGCAGCTTGTTAACAGCAGCAAATGAAAAACTGTTTTTT. Translated, it gives CASSLLTAANEKLFF.

This clone was observed a handful of times. The genes are TRBV27 and TRBJ2-5; no firm D call. The V gene's germline CDR1 is MNHEY and CDR2 SMNVEV (reference sequence). This CDR3 is 14 amino acids long. The germline V and J ends were trimmed by 6 bases and 2 bases, with 13 bases remaining between them. The CDR3 bases are TGTGCCAGCAGCCCACTCGAGCTTCAAGAGACCCAGTACTTC. It codes for CASSPLELQETQYF.